The 21 T cell receptor beta chains below were found in one sample sequenced in a study of blood T cell repertoires in COVID-19 (dated by TCRdb to between 2020 and 2021). Libraries came from the immunoSEQ multiplex PCR assay. The source is immuneACCESS, and TCRdb retained only in-frame sequences with V and J called. Part of the clones is not carried over; for the studies checked, unresolved V genes explain less than half of this, and the remainder is unexplained. The sample table shows about 410,000 clones, and 70% to 90% are seen once. More than 1.4% of the sample is taken by the ten largest. Sequenced input: peripheral blood. These receptor sequences come from a woman aged 25 to 45 with active or convalescent COVID-19.

V usage is TRBV9 and J usage is TRBJ2-1, with 8 bases identical to TRBD2. With 3 bases clipped from V and 8 bases from J, the junction kept 10 bases outside the gene matches. Germline loops: CDR1 SGDLS, CDR2 YYNGEE. The CDR3 runs 15 residues. The CDR3 sequence: CASSAEAGVVDEQFF. In DNA form, the CDR3 reads TGTGCCAGCAGCGCCGAAGCGGGGGTGGTGGATGAGCAGTTCTTC.

V gene TRBV19 combines with J gene TRBJ1-2; D might be TRBD1 (6 bases). Germline V gene sequence: CDR1 LNHDA, CDR2 SQIVND (reference sequence). Trimming stripped 3 bases from V and 4 bases from J, with 12 bases between. CDR3 length: 14 amino acids. The CDR3 protein is CASSILGQPYGYTF. The CDR3 bases are TGTGCCAGTAGTATCCTGGGACAACCCTATGGCTACACCTTC.

The chain uses TRBV4-2 and TRBJ1-6; D may be TRBD1 (6 bases). Germline V gives CDR1 LGHNA, CDR2 YNFKEQ. The CDR3 extends over 15 amino acids. The V end was cut by 1 base, the J end by 5 bases, with 9 bases between. The DNA for the CDR3 is TGTGCCAGCAGCCAAGGGACAGTGCATAATTCACCCCTCCACTTT. It specifies CASSQGTVHNSPLHF.

CDR3 loop: CASGQPYNEQFF. CDR3 nucleotide sequence: TGTGCCAGCGGGCAACCCTACAATGAGCAGTTCTTC. V is TRBV27 and J is TRBJ2-1; D gene uncertain. V shed 8 bases and J shed 2 bases, with 7 bases lying between them. Germline V gene sequence: CDR1 MNHEY, CDR2 SMNVEV (reference sequence). This CDR3 contains 12 residues.

The chain recombines TRBV12-3 or TRBV12-4 with TRBJ2-5; the D is unclear. This CDR3 is 12 amino acids long. V was pared by 6 bases and J by 5 bases, with 10 bases between. CDR3 protein: CASRYRVETQYF. The DNA of the CDR3 is TGTGCCAGCAGGTATCGGGTGGAGACCCAGTACTTC.

The chain has TRBV19 and TRBJ2-7, with 8 bases that match TRBD1. Germline trimming cut 4 bases from V and 2 bases from J; bases unmatched to any gene: 4. Germline-derived CDR1 and CDR2 are LNHDA and SQIVND (reference sequence). CDR3 length: 14 residues. This chain's CDR3 is CASSKTGEAYEQYF. Here the CDR3 DNA reads TGTGCCAGTAGTAAGACAGGGGAAGCCTACGAGCAGTACTTC. Looking up the rest from reference TRBV19 and TRBJ2-7 gives the full variable domain: DGGITQSPKYLFRKEGQNVTLSCEQNLNHDAMYWYRQDPGQGLRLIYYSQIVNDFQKGDIAEGYSVSREKKESFPLTVTSAQKNPTAFYLCASSKTGEAYEQYFGPGTRLTVT.

This rearrangement joins TRBV27 to TRBJ1-6; D is possibly TRBD1 (5 bases). This CDR3 contains 12 residues. Germline CDR1 is MNHEY and CDR2 is SMNVEV (reference sequence). Trimming took 10 bases from V and 10 from J, leaving 14 bases between them. The CDR3 is CATKRWGSPLHF. Written as DNA, the CDR3 is TGTGCCACAAAAAGATGGGGCTCACCCCTCCACTTT.

The chain links TRBV27 to TRBJ2-1; maybe TRBD2 (6 bases). Between the trimmed V and J ends, which lost 6 bases and 5 bases, there was a span of 17 bases. The germline V gene has CDR1 MNHEY and CDR2 SMNVEV (reference sequence). This CDR3 spans 15 amino acids. The DNA of the CDR3 is TGTGCCAGCAGACCGCGTGTCGGGACTGACAATGAGCAGTTCTTC. It translates to CASRPRVGTDNEQFF.

A remark on this clone: In the same sample, other DNA sequences code for this CDR3. The V call is TRBV27, the J call TRBJ2-7; 11 bases match TRBD2. Germline CDR1 is MNHEY and CDR2 is SMNVEV (reference sequence). The CDR3 loop spans 15 amino acids. J gave up 1 base and V 4 bases, and 3 bases lay outside the gene matches. CDR3 region: CASSSGLAGSYEQYF. CDR3 nucleotides: TGTGCCAGCAGTTCCGGACTAGCGGGTTCCTACGAGCAGTACTTC.

The genes are TRBV5-1 and TRBJ2-7; tentatively, D is TRBD1 (5 bases). The CDR3 runs 15 residues. Germline V gene sequence: CDR1 SGHRS, CDR2 YFSETQ. Trimming shortened V by 4 bases and J by 5 bases, and 19 bases separated the two germline ends. CDR3: CASSPGQQGFDEQYF. In DNA form, the CDR3 reads TGCGCCAGCAGCCCCGGTCAGCAGGGTTTCGACGAGCAGTACTTC.

The chain uses TRBV4-1 and TRBJ1-1, with 11 nucleotides matching TRBD1. The trim removed 9 bases at V and 7 bases at J, leaving 4 bases unmatched. The CDR3 sequence is 12 residues long. The germline gives CDR1 MGHRA, CDR2 YSYEKL. The CDR3 loop is CARRTGGNEAFF. In nucleotides, the CDR3 is TGCGCCAGACGGACAGGGGGCAATGAAGCTTTCTTT.

This clone was picked up one time. This sequence joins TRBV20-1 and TRBJ2-7, with TRBD2 matching over 7 bases. The V gene's germline CDR1 is DFQATT and CDR2 SNEGSKA (reference sequence). V lost 6 bases, J lost 9 bases, and 8 bases stayed unmatched. This CDR3 region has 11 residues. The CDR3 DNA reads as TGCAGTGCCGGGACTACCTCGGCGCAGTACTTC. Amino acid sequence: CSAGTTSAQYF.

The V gene is TRBV11-3, the J gene TRBJ1-3; 7 bases align to TRBD1. The CDR3 is made up of 14 amino acids. CDR1 is SGHNT, CDR2 YENEEA, per germline. Trimming took 5 bases from V and 7 from J; bases not matched to a gene: 8. This CDR3 is CASSRDRASNTIYF. CDR3 sequence (DNA): TGTGCCAGCAGCAGAGACAGGGCATCGAACACCATATATTTT.

The chain links TRBV6-5 to TRBJ1-6, with unresolved D. Germline CDR1 reads MNHEY; CDR2 reads SVGAGI. The CDR3 is 14 amino acids. Between the trimmed V and J ends, which lost 7 bases and 0 bases, there was a span of 7 bases. DNA for the CDR3: TGTGCCAGCAAGGAGGGCTCCTATAATTCACCCCTCCACTTT. It specifies CASKEGSYNSPLHF.

V is TRBV5-1 and J is TRBJ2-4; TRBD1 agrees at 8 bases. The CDR3 extends over 15 amino acids. Germline loops: CDR1 SGHRS, CDR2 YFSETQ. V gave up 3 bases and J gave up 7 bases; unmatched junction bases: 9. CDR3 amino acids: CASSSGQGAGNIQYF. CDR3 DNA sequence: TGCGCCAGCAGCTCAGGACAGGGCGCGGGTAACATTCAGTACTTC.

This rearrangement joins TRBV18 to TRBJ1-1, with a weak D call TRBD1 (6 bases). Germline CDR1 reads KGHSH; CDR2 reads LQKENI. The length of the CDR3 is 21 residues. Trimming stripped 1 base from V and 0 bases from J, with 27 bases between. CDR3 in amino acids: CASSPRKPGVVKGIMNTEAFF. The DNA of the CDR3 is TGTGCCAGCTCACCACGAAAGCCAGGGGTGGTCAAGGGAATAATGAACACTGAAGCTTTCTTT.

This chain connects TRBV19 to TRBJ1-1, with D possibly TRBD1 on 6 matching bases. Between the trimmed V and J ends, which lost 6 bases and 2 bases, there was a span of 19 bases. In germline, CDR1 is LNHDA, CDR2 SQIVND (reference sequence). CDR3 size: 16 residues. CDR3 protein: CASSTRGGVRNTEAFF. Here the CDR3 DNA reads TGTGCCAGTAGCACTAGGGGGGGAGTTCGAAACACTGAAGCTTTCTTT.

The chain couples TRBV12-3 or TRBV12-4 to TRBJ2-2; D is unclear. Trimming left V 7 bases short and J 6 bases short, with 12 bases between. CDR3 length equals 13 residues. CDR3 in amino acids: CASTPPRSGELFF. Written as DNA, the CDR3 is TGTGCCAGCACTCCCCCACGGTCCGGGGAGCTGTTTTTT.

The rearrangement uses TRBV4-2 and TRBJ2-1; 7 nucleotides match TRBD2. With V trimmed by 0 bases and J by 1 base, 3 bases remained unmatched. The CDR3 is made up of 16 amino acids. Germline V gene sequence: CDR1 LGHNA, CDR2 YNFKEQ. In DNA, the CDR3 is TGTGCCAGCAGCCAAGAAAGAGCGGGATCCTACAATGAGCAGTTCTTC. Its translation: CASSQERAGSYNEQFF.

The chain is built from TRBV29-1 and TRBJ1-2; D gene ambiguous. Trimming removed 6 bases at V and 8 bases at J, with 19 bases between. Per the germline V gene, CDR1 is SQVTM and CDR2 is ANQGSEA. The CDR3 extends over 13 amino acids. The CDR3 coding sequence is TGCAGCGTCCTTACAGACAAGACGGGGGGCTACACCTTC. This encodes CSVLTDKTGGYTF.

The chain carries TRBV5-5 and TRBJ2-7; TRBD2 agrees at 8 bases. J gave up 3 bases and V 0 bases, and 5 bases lay outside the gene matches. The CDR3 sequence is 15 residues long. Looked up from germline, CDR1 is SGHKS and CDR2 is YYEKEE (reference sequence). In DNA, the CDR3 is TGTGCCAGCAGCTTGGCCAGCGGGAGTTACTACGAGCAGTACTTC. Translated: CASSLASGSYYEQYF.